Here is one T cell receptor (beta chain) with its context. The data were taken from a study of T cell responses to AZD1222 COVID-19 vaccine. The assay was immunoSEQ multiplex PCR, and TCRdb's table has in-frame clones only and misses some. The sample table includes some 150,000 clones. The specimen was peripheral blood. This receptor was obtained from an adult in good health.

The CDR3 nucleotides are TGTGCCAGCAGCTTTGGGGACAGGAATGAAAAACTGTTTTTT. This sequence encodes CASSFGDRNEKLFF. The chain links TRBV5-5 to TRBJ1-4, with TRBD1 matching over 8 bases. This CDR3 has 14 residues. The germline V gene has CDR1 SGHKS and CDR2 YYEKEE (reference sequence). The trim removed 2 bases at V and 5 bases at J, leaving 2 bases unmatched.